This record covers a single TCR beta chain. The data stem from a study of T cell changes during pregnancy in multiple sclerosis. Germline V gene lookup returns CDR1 SGHTA and CDR2 FQGNSA. With 4 bases clipped from V and 6 bases from J, the junction kept 7 bases outside the gene matches. The CDR3 extends over 14 amino acids. The protocol was immunoSEQ multiplex PCR, while the TCRdb copy is restricted to in-frame clones and leaves out a portion. There are 50,000 to 55,000 clones in the sample; about 90% occur only once, and 0.35% to 0.45% lies in the top ten. The V and J genes are TRBV7-2 and TRBJ2-7; TRBD1 agrees at 9 bases. This clonotype originated in a female donor with multiple sclerosis, enrolled in a pregnancy study. The specimen comprised CD4+ T cells from peripheral blood mononuclear cells, sampled after pregnancy. CDR3 DNA sequence: TGTGCCAGCAGCTACGACAGGGGGGTACCCGAGCAGTACTTC. This gives the protein CASSYDRGVPEQYF.